This T cell receptor beta chain was captured by sequencing in a study of technical replicates of blood from a few donors. TCRdb's table, derived via immunoSEQ multiplex PCR, lists solely in-frame clones and lacks some. Here the sample spans 64,000 or so clones, roughly 96% being singletons. CDR3 size: 15 residues. Germline assignment: CDR1 MGHDK and CDR2 SYGVNS. J lost 9 bases, V lost 5 bases, and 13 bases had no gene match. This sequence joins TRBV25-1 and TRBJ2-7, with TRBD1 matching over 10 bases. The specimen sequenced was T cells isolated from PBMCs. The origin of this receptor is a human donor in good health. The CDR3 sequence is CASSHRDRGTIAQYF. CDR3 sequence (DNA): TGTGCCAGCAGTCACCGGGACAGGGGAACCATTGCGCAGTACTTC.